These 32 T cell receptor beta chains came from one sample sequenced in a study of human versus mouse CDR3 diversity and MHC coevolution. Sequencing was performed with immunoSEQ multiplex PCR; in TCRdb, only in-frame clones are kept and a portion is missing. The sample lists about 81,000 clones, around 93% occurring once. The source material was naive CD4+ T cells from blood. The subset here: CD45RO-negative CD62L-positive naive CD4 T cells. The receptors derive from a person aged 30-69 years in good health.

The chain uses TRBV11-2 and TRBJ2-1, with D possibly TRBD2 on 6 matching bases. The length of the CDR3 is 16 residues. V lost 1 base and J lost 6, with 16 bases in between. Germline CDR1 SGHAT, CDR2 FQNNGV. CDR3 loop: CASSLGGSGSANEQFF. CDR3 in DNA: TGTGCCAGCAGCTTAGGGGGGTCCGGGAGCGCCAATGAGCAGTTCTTC.

This clone is a singleton in its sample. This chain uses TRBV7-2 with TRBJ1-3; 8 bases match TRBD1. Trimming removed 5 bases from V and 0 bases from J; junction bases left unmatched: 6. This CDR3 is 16 amino acids long. Per germline, CDR1 SGHTA and CDR2 FQGNSA. The CDR3 loop is CASSTDRGLSGNTIYF. DNA of the CDR3: TGTGCCAGCAGCACCGACAGGGGCCTCTCTGGAAACACCATATATTTT.

The V call is TRBV6-1, the J call TRBJ1-1; D gene unclear. Trimming took 1 base from V and 7 from J, leaving 16 bases between them. The germline CDR1 and CDR2 sequences are MNHNS and SASEGT. This CDR3 region has 15 residues. CDR3 region: CASSEEAGGVGEAFF. DNA for the CDR3: TGTGCCAGCAGTGAAGAAGCGGGTGGCGTGGGTGAAGCTTTCTTT.

The chain combines TRBV7-9 with TRBJ2-7; D gene unclear. Germline CDR1 and CDR2: SEHNR and FQNEAQ (reference sequence). This CDR3 is built from 11 residues. Trimming pared 5 bases from V and 4 bases from J, leaving 6 bases between. The CDR3, as DNA: TGTGCCAGCAGCCCACTATACGAGCAGTACTTC. Protein: CASSPLYEQYF.

Here the CDR3 DNA reads TGTGCCAGCAGCTGGACAGATGGTTTTGAAAAACTGTTTTTT. Translating it yields CASSWTDGFEKLFF. The V call is TRBV7-9, the J call TRBJ1-4, with D perhaps matching TRBD1 (6 bases). CDR3 length: 14 residues. Trimming cost V 4 bases and J 7 bases, with 13 bases left between them. The germline gives CDR1 SEHNR, CDR2 FQNEAQ (reference sequence).

This clone occurred a few times. The chain recombines TRBV7-2 with TRBJ2-2; 7 bases are shared with TRBD1. Germline CDR1 SGHTA, CDR2 FQGNSA. The CDR3 runs 18 residues. The V and J ends lost 1 base and 2 bases, in that order; junction bases with no gene match: 10. The chain's CDR3 is CASSLVGTVGGNTGELFF. DNA of the CDR3: TGTGCCAGCAGCTTAGTAGGGACAGTTGGGGGTAACACCGGGGAGCTGTTTTTT.

The chain combines TRBV4-2 with TRBJ2-2; TRBD2 aligns across 10 bases. Germline CDR1 LGHNA, CDR2 YNFKEQ. The CDR3 loop spans 19 amino acids. V was pared by 2 bases and J by 2 bases, with 11 bases of the junction left unmatched. The chain's CDR3 is CASSQSPGLATQNTGELFF. The CDR3 coding sequence is TGTGCCAGCAGCCAATCCCCGGGACTAGCGACCCAAAACACCGGGGAGCTGTTTTTT.

The chain carries TRBV5-4 and TRBJ2-7, with TRBD2 matching over 8 bases. Germline lookup yields CDR1 SGHNT and CDR2 YYREEE (reference sequence). Trimming took 5 bases from V and 5 from J; bases not matched to a gene: 6. The CDR3 is 13 amino acids. CDR3 DNA: TGTGCCAGCAGGGCGGGGGGTACTGACGAGCAGTACTTC. Translating it yields CASRAGGTDEQYF.

V is TRBV25-1 and J is TRBJ1-3; no clear D gene. Per germline, CDR1 MGHDK and CDR2 SYGVNS. The CDR3 consists of 16 residues. V dropped 1 base and J dropped 4 bases, with 14 bases sitting between them. The CDR3 reads CASSESRWSAGNTIYF. In DNA form, the CDR3 reads TGTGCCAGCAGTGAATCGAGGTGGTCCGCCGGAAACACCATATATTTT.

The V gene is TRBV7-8, the J gene TRBJ2-3, with TRBD2 identical over 8 bases. This CDR3 contains 18 residues. J was trimmed by 1 base and V by 5 bases; bases with no gene match: 14. The germline gives CDR1 SGHVS, CDR2 FQNEAQ. CDR3 DNA: TGTGCCAGCAGCCTAGGGCCCAAAGGAGCGGGAGGCACAGATACGCAGTATTTT. Its translation is CASSLGPKGAGGTDTQYF. Combining the CDR3 with reference TRBV7-8 and TRBJ2-3 gives the whole variable domain GAGVSQSPRYKVAKRGQDVALRCDPISGHVSLFWYQQALGQGPEFLTYFQNEAQLDKSGLPSDRFFAERPEGSVSTLKIQRTQQEDSAVYLCASSLGPKGAGGTDTQYFGPGTRLTVL.

This clone was recorded only once. This rearrangement joins TRBV11-1 to TRBJ1-5; possible D gene TRBD1, 5 bases. CDR3 length: 16 amino acids. The V end was cut by 1 base, the J end by 2 bases, with 12 bases between. CDR1 is SGHAT and CDR2 is FQDESV in the germline V gene (reference sequence). This CDR3 is CASSLGREGGNQPQHF. The CDR3, as DNA: TGTGCCAGCAGCTTAGGCAGGGAAGGTGGCAATCAGCCCCAGCATTTT.

The chain recombines TRBV28 with TRBJ1-6, with 7 bases that match TRBD1. The CDR3 extends over 15 amino acids. CDR1 and CDR2 (germline): MDHEN, SYDVKM. V was clipped by 3 bases and J by 10 bases; unmatched bases: 9. CDR3 DNA sequence: TGTGCCAGCAGTTTTGAGACAGGGATGGGGTCACCCCTCCACTTT. This sequence encodes CASSFETGMGSPLHF.

CDR3 sequence: CASSLNISPSYEQYF. The DNA of the CDR3 is TGCGCCAGCAGCTTAAACATCTCCCCCTCCTACGAGCAGTACTTC. The chain links TRBV5-1 to TRBJ2-7, with D unclear. The CDR3 has 15 residues. The V end lost 2 bases, the J end lost 0 bases, and 12 bases lay between the germline ends. Germline loops: CDR1 SGHRS, CDR2 YFSETQ.

J is TRBJ2-1 and V is TRBV7-2, with 9 bases aligning to TRBD2. From germline, CDR1 is SGHTA and CDR2 FQGNSA. J was trimmed by 8 bases and V by 4 bases; bases with no gene match: 18. CDR3 length: 18 residues. The CDR3 is CASSSGGLAGPTGDEQFF. CDR3 DNA sequence: TGTGCCAGCAGCTCGGGGGGGCTAGCGGGACCGACTGGGGATGAGCAGTTCTTC.

The V and J genes are TRBV18 and TRBJ2-2; 8 nucleotides line up with TRBD1. This CDR3 is built from 15 residues. Per germline, CDR1 KGHSH and CDR2 LQKENI. The J segment lost 5 bases and the V segment lost 0 bases, leaving 2 bases of the junction unmatched. The CDR3 DNA follows: TGTGCCAGCTCACCACCCCAGGGGGCTACCGGGGAGCTGTTTTTT. Protein: CASSPPQGATGELFF. The full variable domain, with the rest looked up from reference TRBV18 and TRBJ2-2, is NAGVMQNPRHLVRRRGQEARLRCSPMKGHSHVYWYRQLPEEGLKFMVYLQKENIIDESGMPKERFSAEFPKEGPSILRIQQVVRGDSAAYFCASSPPQGATGELFFGEGSRLTVL.

This chain uses TRBV6-5 with TRBJ2-2; 7 nucleotides agree with TRBD2. In germline, CDR1 is MNHEY, CDR2 SVGAGI. With 2 bases clipped from V and 4 bases from J, the junction kept 4 bases outside the gene matches. The length of the CDR3 is 15 residues. This CDR3 reads CASSYSGMGTGELFF. CDR3 bases: TGTGCCAGCAGTTACAGCGGGATGGGCACCGGGGAGCTGTTTTTT.

The rearrangement joins TRBV29-1 to TRBJ1-1; 8 bases are shared with TRBD1. CDR3 size: 13 residues. Germline lookup yields CDR1 SQVTM and CDR2 ANQGSEA. After removal of 7 bases from V and 4 bases from J, the junction contained 8 bases not matched to a gene. CDR3 DNA sequence: TGCAGCGCCGACAGGGGTCGTGGCACTGAAGCTTTCTTT. It codes for CSADRGRGTEAFF.

V and J are TRBV15 and TRBJ2-7, with TRBD2 identical over 12 bases. CDR3 length: 15 residues. Germline loops: CDR1 LNHNV, CDR2 YYDKDF (reference sequence). Losses at the gene ends were 3 bases for V and 4 bases for J; bases not matched to a gene: 4. The DNA of the CDR3 is TGTGCCACCAGCAGCAGGACTAGCGGGAAGTACGAGCAGTACTTC. Protein product: CATSSRTSGKYEQYF.

The V and J genes are TRBV7-9 and TRBJ2-3; 7 nucleotides agree with TRBD1. This CDR3 region has 15 residues. In germline, CDR1 is SEHNR, CDR2 FQNEAQ (reference sequence). J lost 1 base, V lost 3 bases, and 4 bases had no gene match. Here the CDR3 reads CASSFGTGGTDTQYF. For the CDR3, the DNA is TGTGCCAGCAGCTTTGGAACAGGGGGCACAGATACGCAGTATTTT.

The chain employs TRBV9 and TRBJ1-1; D perhaps matches TRBD1 (5 bases). CDR3 size: 14 residues. Trimming stripped 0 bases from V and 7 bases from J, with 13 bases between. Per the germline V gene, CDR1 is SGDLS and CDR2 is YYNGEE. The CDR3 DNA reads as TGTGCCAGCAGCGTAGCTACAGGTAGGGGTGAAGCTTTCTTT. This sequence encodes CASSVATGRGEAFF.

The V call is TRBV27, the J call TRBJ2-7; weak D call: TRBD1 (5 bases). V was shortened by 8 bases and J by 4 bases, with 15 bases between the two germline ends. CDR1 and CDR2 from the germline V gene are MNHEY and SMNVEV (reference sequence). The CDR3 has 13 residues. In nucleotides, the CDR3 is TGTGCCAGCCCCCGCCTAGGGGATTACGAGCAGTACTTC. Its translation: CASPRLGDYEQYF.

The rearrangement joins TRBV28 to TRBJ1-5, with 7 bases lining up with TRBD1. The CDR3 runs to 14 residues. The trim removed 2 bases at V and 2 bases at J, leaving 0 bases unmatched. Germline CDR1 and CDR2: MDHEN and SYDVKM. The CDR3: CASSLGTGNQPQHF. CDR3 DNA: TGTGCCAGCAGTTTAGGGACAGGCAATCAGCCCCAGCATTTT. The complete variable domain, with remaining parts taken from reference TRBV28 and TRBJ1-5, reads DVKVTQSSRYLVKRTGEKVFLECVQDMDHENMFWYRQDPGLGLRLIYFSYDVKMKEKGDIPEGYSVSREKKERFSLILESASTNQTSMYLCASSLGTGNQPQHFGDGTRLSIL.

The chain is built from TRBV6-4 and TRBJ2-1; TRBD2 matches at 11 bases. From germline, CDR1 is MRHNA and CDR2 SNTAGT. The CDR3 length is 15 residues. Germline trimming cut 5 bases from V and 3 bases from J; bases unmatched to any gene: 3. CDR3 coding DNA: TGTGCCAGCAGTCTAACTAGCGGGAGCTACAATGAGCAGTTCTTC. It encodes CASSLTSGSYNEQFF.

This clone was counted a single time. The chain uses TRBV9 and TRBJ2-7, with 11 bases matching TRBD1. This CDR3 region has 16 residues. Germline trimming cut 0 bases from V and 5 bases from J; bases unmatched to any gene: 7. From germline, CDR1 is SGDLS and CDR2 YYNGEE. The CDR3 is CASSVEGQGVGNEQYF. Written as DNA, the CDR3 is TGTGCCAGCAGCGTAGAGGGACAGGGGGTTGGGAACGAGCAGTACTTC.

V gene TRBV5-4 combines with J gene TRBJ2-7, with TRBD1 matching over 10 bases. This CDR3 contains 15 residues. The germline gives CDR1 SGHNT, CDR2 YYREEE (reference sequence). V lost 4 bases, J lost 0 bases, and 4 bases stayed unmatched. The CDR3 is CASSLGQGDSYEQYF. CDR3 nucleotide sequence: TGTGCCAGCAGCCTCGGACAGGGGGACTCCTACGAGCAGTACTTC.

J is TRBJ1-1 and V is TRBV4-3, with D unresolved. Germline V gives CDR1 LGHNA, CDR2 YSLEER. This CDR3 spans 14 amino acids. With 0 bases removed from V and 7 bases from J, the gap between germline ends came to 12 bases. The CDR3 spells CASSQEPLLREAFF. For the CDR3, the DNA is TGCGCCAGCAGCCAAGAACCCCTTCTACGTGAAGCTTTCTTT.

The chain carries TRBV7-2 and TRBJ1-1; 7 bases match TRBD1. After removal of 5 bases from V and 0 bases from J, the junction contained 3 bases not matched to a gene. The germline CDR1 and CDR2 sequences are SGHTA and FQGNSA. CDR3 size: 14 residues. CDR3 protein: CASSVDRVNTEAFF. The CDR3, as DNA: TGTGCCAGCAGCGTTGACAGGGTGAACACTGAAGCTTTCTTT.

The rearrangement joins TRBV19 to TRBJ2-5; 8 nucleotides line up with TRBD1. The CDR3 is 15 amino acids. V was clipped by 5 bases and J by 4 bases; unmatched bases: 9. Germline loops: CDR1 LNHDA, CDR2 SQIVND (reference sequence). Here the CDR3 reads CASSGTGGLGETQYF. The CDR3 bases are TGTGCCAGTAGTGGAACAGGGGGTTTAGGAGAGACCCAGTACTTC.

The J gene is TRBJ1-3, the V gene TRBV18; D is unclear. Germline V gene data show CDR1 as KGHSH and CDR2 as LQKENI. This CDR3 has 15 amino acids. Trimming stripped 3 bases from V and 0 bases from J, with 9 bases between. In DNA, the CDR3 is TGTGCCAGCTCACCTGAACTGATCTCTGGAAACACCATATATTTT. Translated, it gives CASSPELISGNTIYF.

The chain joins TRBV19 to TRBJ2-5, with a weak D call TRBD1 (7 bases). This CDR3 region has 12 residues. Germline V gene data show CDR1 as LNHDA and CDR2 as SQIVND (reference sequence). The germline V and J ends were trimmed by 9 bases and 2 bases, with 10 bases remaining between them. CDR3 bases: TGTGCCAGCAGGGGGAGGCAAGAGACCCAGTACTTC. Protein product: CASRGRQETQYF.

V and J are TRBV6-4 and TRBJ2-1; 9 nucleotides match TRBD1. J gave up 8 bases and V 0 bases, and 5 bases lay outside the gene matches. Germline-derived CDR1 and CDR2 are MRHNA and SNTAGT. The CDR3 covers 15 residues. DNA for the CDR3: TGTGCCAGCAGTGACTCTTACAGGGGGCTCGATGAGCAGTTCTTC. It yields the protein CASSDSYRGLDEQFF.

V usage is TRBV27 and J usage is TRBJ1-2; D may be TRBD1 (6 bases). The CDR3 spans 13 residues. Germline V gene data show CDR1 as MNHEY and CDR2 as SMNVEV (reference sequence). The V end was cut by 9 bases, the J end by 4 bases, with 15 bases between. CDR3 region: CASWDKLSYGYTF. The CDR3 DNA sequence: TGTGCCAGTTGGGACAAACTCTCCTATGGCTACACCTTC.